This T cell receptor beta chain was documented in a study of T cell repertoires in cytomegalovirus infection. On the study more broadly: Public TCR beta signatures marked donors with CMV infection and the matching HLA. Overall study findings and caveats: The study identified carriers of CMV plus the relevant HLA from cumulative public TCR beta family frequency. Dominating the ex vivo response were HLA-C-restricted CMV-specific TCR beta clonotypes.

The CDR3 runs 15 residues. CDR1 MNHEY and CDR2 SMNVEV come from the germline V gene (reference sequence). The ends were cut back, 6 bases at V and 6 bases at J, with 20 bases in the middle. TCRdb re-called the reads with MiXCR, one entry per CDR3 protein. The sample contains just over 450,000 distinct CDR3 sequences, roughly 43% of which appear only once. Remarks on this clonotype: Its specificity is unknown.

The chain uses TRBV27 and TRBJ1-1; unclear D gene. Sequences were derived from cultured PBMCs, sampled from culture after CMV antigen stimulation. The clonotype originates from a human donor in good health (CMV status not recorded). Some clones in this sample may be carry-over from other donors' samples. CDR3: CASRYTGALEAEAFF. The DNA of the CDR3 is TGTGCCAGCAGGTACACGGGAGCCTTGGAGGCTGAAGCTTTCTTT.